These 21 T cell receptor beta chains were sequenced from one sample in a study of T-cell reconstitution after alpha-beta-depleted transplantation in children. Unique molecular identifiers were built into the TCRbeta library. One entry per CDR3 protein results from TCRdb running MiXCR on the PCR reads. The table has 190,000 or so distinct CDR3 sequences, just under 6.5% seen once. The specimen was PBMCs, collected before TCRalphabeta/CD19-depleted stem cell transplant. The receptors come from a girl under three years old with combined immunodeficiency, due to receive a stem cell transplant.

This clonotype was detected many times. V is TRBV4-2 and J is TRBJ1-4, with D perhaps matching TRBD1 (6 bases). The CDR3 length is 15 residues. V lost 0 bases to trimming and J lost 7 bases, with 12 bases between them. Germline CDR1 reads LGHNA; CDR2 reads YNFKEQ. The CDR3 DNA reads TGTGCCAGCAGCCAAGATAGAGGGGGGGCTGAAAAACTGTTTTTT. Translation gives CASSQDRGGAEKLFF.

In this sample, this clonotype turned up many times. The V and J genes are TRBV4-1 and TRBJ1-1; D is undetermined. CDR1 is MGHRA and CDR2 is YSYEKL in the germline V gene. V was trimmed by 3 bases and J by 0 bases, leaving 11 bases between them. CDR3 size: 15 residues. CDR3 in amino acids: CASSQQQLMNTEAFF. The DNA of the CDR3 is TGCGCCAGCAGCCAGCAACAACTCATGAACACTGAAGCTTTCTTT.

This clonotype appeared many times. The CDR3 DNA sequence: TGTGCCAGCAGCTCTGTGCGGGGACCCTACGAGCAGTACTTC. Amino acid sequence: CASSSVRGPYEQYF. The chain links TRBV7-9 to TRBJ2-7; possible D gene TRBD2, 6 bases. CDR3 size: 14 residues. Germline V gives CDR1 SEHNR, CDR2 FQNEAQ (reference sequence). V lost 4 bases, J lost 2 bases, and 12 bases lay in between.

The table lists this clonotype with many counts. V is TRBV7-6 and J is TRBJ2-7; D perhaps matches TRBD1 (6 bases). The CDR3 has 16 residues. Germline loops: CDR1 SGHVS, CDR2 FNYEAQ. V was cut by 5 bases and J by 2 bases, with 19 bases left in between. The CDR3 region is CASSRITGRRTYEQYF. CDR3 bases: TGTGCCAGCAGCCGAATAACAGGGCGACGAACCTACGAGCAGTACTTC.

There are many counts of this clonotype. CDR3 protein: CASSPGLLLGRETQYF. The CDR3 DNA reads TGTGCCAGCAGTCCAGGTTTACTCCTCGGGCGAGAGACCCAGTACTTC. This chain uses TRBV27 with TRBJ2-5; no clear D. The germline gives CDR1 MNHEY, CDR2 SMNVEV (reference sequence). The CDR3 length is 16 residues. Trimming pared 5 bases from V and 4 bases from J, leaving 20 bases between.

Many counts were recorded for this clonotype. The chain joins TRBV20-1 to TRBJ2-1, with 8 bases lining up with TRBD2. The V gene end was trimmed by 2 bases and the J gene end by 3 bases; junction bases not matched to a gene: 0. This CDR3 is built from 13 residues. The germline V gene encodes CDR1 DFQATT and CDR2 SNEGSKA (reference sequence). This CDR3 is CSARLAGYNEQFF. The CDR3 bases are TGCAGTGCTAGACTAGCGGGCTACAATGAGCAGTTCTTC.

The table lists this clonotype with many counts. The CDR3: CSARTGEKLFF. The CDR3, as DNA: TGCAGTGCTAGAACCGGGGAAAAACTGTTTTTT. J is TRBJ1-4 and V is TRBV20-1; no firm D call. Germline CDR1 is DFQATT and CDR2 is SNEGSKA (reference sequence). The length of the CDR3 is 11 residues. The V end was cut by 2 bases, the J end by 8 bases, with 6 bases between.

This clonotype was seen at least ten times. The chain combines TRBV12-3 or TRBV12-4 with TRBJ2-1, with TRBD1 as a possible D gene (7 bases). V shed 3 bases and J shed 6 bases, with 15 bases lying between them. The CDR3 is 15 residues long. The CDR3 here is CASSFSDREVNEQFF. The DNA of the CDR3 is TGTGCCAGCAGTTTCAGCGACAGGGAGGTCAATGAGCAGTTCTTC.

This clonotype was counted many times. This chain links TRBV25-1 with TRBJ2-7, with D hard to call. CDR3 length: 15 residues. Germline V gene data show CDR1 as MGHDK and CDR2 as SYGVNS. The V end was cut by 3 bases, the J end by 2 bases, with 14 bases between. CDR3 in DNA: TGTGCCAGCAGTGATGGGGATAGCCCAGCCTACGAGCAGTACTTC. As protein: CASSDGDSPAYEQYF.

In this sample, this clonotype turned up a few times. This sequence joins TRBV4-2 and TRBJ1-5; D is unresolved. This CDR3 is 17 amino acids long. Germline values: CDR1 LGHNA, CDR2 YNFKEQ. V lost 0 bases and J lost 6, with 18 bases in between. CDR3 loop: CASSQETASRVGQPQHF. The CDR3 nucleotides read TGTGCCAGCAGCCAAGAAACTGCGAGCCGGGTTGGTCAGCCCCAGCATTTT.

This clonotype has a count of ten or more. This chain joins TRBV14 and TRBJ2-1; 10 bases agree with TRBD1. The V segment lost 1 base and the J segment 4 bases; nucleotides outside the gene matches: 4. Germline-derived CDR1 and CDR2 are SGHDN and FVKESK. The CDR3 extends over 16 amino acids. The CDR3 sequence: CASSQVGTGEYNEQFF. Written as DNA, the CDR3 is TGTGCCAGCAGCCAAGTCGGGACAGGGGAATACAATGAGCAGTTCTTC.

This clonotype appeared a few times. CDR3 nucleotides: TGCAGTGCTAAGGGGAGGTCGCTAGCGGAGGTTACAGATACGCAGTATTTT. Its protein product is CSAKGRSLAEVTDTQYF. The chain couples TRBV20-1 to TRBJ2-3, with TRBD2 matching over 7 bases. V was clipped by 4 bases and J by 3 bases; unmatched bases: 16. Germline CDR1 reads DFQATT; CDR2 reads SNEGSKA (reference sequence). This CDR3 spans 17 amino acids.

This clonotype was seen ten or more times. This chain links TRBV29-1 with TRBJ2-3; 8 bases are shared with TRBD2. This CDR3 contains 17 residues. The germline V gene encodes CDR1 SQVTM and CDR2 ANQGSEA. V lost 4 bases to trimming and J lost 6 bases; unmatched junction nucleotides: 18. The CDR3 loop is CSVATAVGLGPLDTQYF. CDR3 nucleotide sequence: TGCAGCGTTGCGACCGCCGTGGGACTAGGCCCACTTGATACGCAGTATTTT.

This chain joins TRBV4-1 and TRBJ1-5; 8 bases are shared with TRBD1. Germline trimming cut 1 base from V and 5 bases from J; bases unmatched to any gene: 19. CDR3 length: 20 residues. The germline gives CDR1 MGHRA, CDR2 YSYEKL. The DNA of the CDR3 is TGCGCCAGCAGCCAAGCTTTCTTATTCTCCGGGACAGGAAGCCATCAGCCCCAGCATTTT. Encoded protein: CASSQAFLFSGTGSHQPQHF.

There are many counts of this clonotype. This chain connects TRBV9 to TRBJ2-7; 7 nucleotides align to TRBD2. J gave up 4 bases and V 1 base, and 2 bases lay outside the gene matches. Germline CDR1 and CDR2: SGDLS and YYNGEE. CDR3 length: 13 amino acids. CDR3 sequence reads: CASSVWEGYEQYF. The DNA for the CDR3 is TGTGCCAGCAGCGTATGGGAGGGGTACGAGCAGTACTTC.

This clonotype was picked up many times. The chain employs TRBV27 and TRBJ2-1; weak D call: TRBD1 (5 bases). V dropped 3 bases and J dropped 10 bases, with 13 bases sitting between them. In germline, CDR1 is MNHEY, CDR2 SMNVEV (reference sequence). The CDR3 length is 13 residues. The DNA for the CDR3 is TGTGCCAGCAGTTTCGGATTGGGGCCAGAGCAGTTCTTC. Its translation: CASSFGLGPEQFF.

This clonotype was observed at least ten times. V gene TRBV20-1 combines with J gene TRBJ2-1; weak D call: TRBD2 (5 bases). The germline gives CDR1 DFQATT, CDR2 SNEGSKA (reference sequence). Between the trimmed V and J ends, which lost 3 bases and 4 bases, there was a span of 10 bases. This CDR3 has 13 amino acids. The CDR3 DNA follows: TGCAGTGCTAGCGGGGTTGGGTACAATGAGCAGTTCTTC. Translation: CSASGVGYNEQFF.

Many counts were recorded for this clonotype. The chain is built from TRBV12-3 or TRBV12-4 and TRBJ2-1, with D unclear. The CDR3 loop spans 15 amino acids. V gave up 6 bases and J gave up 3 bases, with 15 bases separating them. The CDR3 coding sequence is TGTGCCAGCAGCCTGAACCCACTCCTCTACAATGAGCAGTTCTTC. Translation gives CASSLNPLLYNEQFF.

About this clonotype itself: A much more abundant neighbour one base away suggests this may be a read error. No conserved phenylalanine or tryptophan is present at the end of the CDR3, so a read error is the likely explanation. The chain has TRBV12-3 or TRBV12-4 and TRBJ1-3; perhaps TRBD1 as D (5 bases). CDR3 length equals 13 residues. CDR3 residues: CQYPGDSGNTIYY. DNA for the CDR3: TGTCAATATCCGGGGGACTCTGGAAACACCATATATTAT.

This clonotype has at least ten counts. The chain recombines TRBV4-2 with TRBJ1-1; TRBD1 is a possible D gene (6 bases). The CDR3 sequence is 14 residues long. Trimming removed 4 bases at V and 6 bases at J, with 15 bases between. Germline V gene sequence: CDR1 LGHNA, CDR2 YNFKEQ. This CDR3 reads CASSRQRQVPEAFF. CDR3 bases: TGTGCCAGCAGCCGCCAACGACAGGTCCCTGAAGCTTTCTTT.

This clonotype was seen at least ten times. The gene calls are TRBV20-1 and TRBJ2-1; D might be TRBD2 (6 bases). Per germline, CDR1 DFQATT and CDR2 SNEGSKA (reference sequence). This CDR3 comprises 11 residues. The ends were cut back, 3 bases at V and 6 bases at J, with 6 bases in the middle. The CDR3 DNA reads TGCAGTGCTAGTAGCGGCAATGAGCAGTTCTTC. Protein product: CSASSGNEQFF.